A single sample gave rise to the 7 T cell receptor beta chains below, sequenced in a study of CD8+ T cells in alopecia areata. cDNA reverse transcribed from extracted RNA served as the sequencing template. Method: immunoSEQ multiplex PCR; TCRdb's copy keeps in-frame clones and lacks some. This sample has 110,000 to 150,000 clones; 58% occur once, and the top ten carry 6.4%. The sequencing used CD4+ T cells sorted from blood, collected at week 0. The receptors here all came from a human donor with alopecia areata.

V usage is TRBV6-5 and J usage is TRBJ1-2; 7 bases agree with TRBD1. The germline gives CDR1 MNHEY, CDR2 SVGAGI. This CDR3 has 14 residues. J gave up 6 bases and V 6 bases, and 10 bases lay outside the gene matches. The CDR3 sequence: CASSSSTGSHGYTF. As DNA, the CDR3 is TGTGCCAGCAGCTCCTCGACAGGGAGCCATGGCTACACCTTC.

This clone was seen many times. In DNA form, the CDR3 reads TGTGCCAGCAGCCATGGGACAGGCCTAACCATCTGGGTGAACACCGGGGAGCTGTTTTTT. Its protein is CASSHGTGLTIWVNTGELFF. The chain is built from TRBV5-4 and TRBJ2-2; 8 bases fit TRBD1. The CDR3 extends over 20 amino acids. Germline lookup yields CDR1 SGHNT and CDR2 YYREEE (reference sequence). Trimming cost V 4 bases and J 1 base; bases outside gene matches: 18.

This chain uses TRBV13 with TRBJ1-1; 9 positions match TRBD1. Germline V CDR1 and CDR2: PRHDT, FYEKMQ (reference sequence). Losses at the gene ends were 8 bases for V and 9 bases for J; bases not matched to a gene: 10. This CDR3 contains 13 residues. The CDR3 region has the DNA TGTGCCAGCCACAGGGGGCTTTTGGGGAAAGCTTTCTTT. This translates into CASHRGLLGKAFF. Together with reference TRBV13 and TRBJ1-1, the CDR3 gives the full variable domain: AAGVIQSPRHLIKEKRETATLKCYPIPRHDTVYWYQQGPGQDPQFLISFYEKMQSDKGSIPDRFSAQQFSDYHSELNMSSLELGDSALYFCASHRGLLGKAFFGQGTRLTVV.

The rearrangement links TRBV11-2 to TRBJ2-3; the D is unclear. The CDR3 has 15 amino acids. The V gene's germline CDR1 is SGHAT and CDR2 FQNNGV. V lost 1 base and J 0 bases, leaving 8 bases between the germline ends. CDR3 sequence reads: CASSLGPLSTDTQYF. The CDR3 bases are TGTGCCAGCAGCTTAGGCCCCTTGAGCACAGATACGCAGTATTTT.

As concerns this clone: The same CDR3 is also encoded by other DNA sequences in this sample. CDR3 nucleotides: TGTGCCAGCAGCGCAATCACAGATACGCAGTATTTT. Its protein product is CASSAITDTQYF. V usage is TRBV9 and J usage is TRBJ2-3; no firm D call. V lost 3 bases and J 2 bases, leaving 4 bases between the germline ends. CDR1 and CDR2 from the germline V gene are SGDLS and YYNGEE. The CDR3 contains 12 residues.

The chain is built from TRBV5-6 and TRBJ1-6; 10 positions match TRBD1. Germline trimming cut 4 bases from V and 7 bases from J; bases unmatched to any gene: 8. CDR1 is SGHDT, CDR2 YYEEEE, per germline. CDR3 length: 16 amino acids. The CDR3, as DNA: TGTGCCAGCAGCGTAGACAGGGGGCTGAAAAATTCACCCCTCCACTTT. As protein: CASSVDRGLKNSPLHF.

The table lists this clone with a few counts. The chain couples TRBV30 to TRBJ2-5; D might be TRBD2 (6 bases). Germline CDR1 and CDR2: GTSNPN and SVGIG (reference sequence). V lost 3 bases and J 1 base, leaving 9 bases between the germline ends. The CDR3 runs 13 residues. The CDR3 protein is CAWRLAPQETQYF. The DNA for the CDR3 is TGTGCCTGGAGGCTAGCGCCCCAAGAGACCCAGTACTTC.